Below are 23 T cell receptor beta chains sequenced from a single sample in a study of T cells after somatic rescue of genetic block. The protocol was immunoSEQ multiplex PCR, while the TCRdb copy is restricted to in-frame clones and leaves out a portion. This sample carries tens of thousands of clones, approximately 90% of them seen once, and the ten largest clones take roughly 1.7%. Sequenced sample: peripheral blood mononuclear cells (PBMCs). These receptors came from a woman under 30.

With regard to this clone: Different DNA sequences within this sample yield the same CDR3. V gene TRBV5-1 combines with J gene TRBJ2-6; D unresolved. Germline CDR1 is SGHRS and CDR2 is YFSETQ. V gave up 2 bases and J gave up 4 bases, with 7 bases separating them. The CDR3 is made up of 14 amino acids. This CDR3 is CASSLGSGANVLTF. The CDR3 nucleotides are TGCGCCAGCAGCTTAGGGTCAGGGGCCAACGTCCTGACTTTC.

V is TRBV19 and J is TRBJ2-3; D is unclear. The CDR3 extends over 13 amino acids. The ends were cut back, 5 bases at V and 10 bases at J, with 16 bases in the middle. Germline V gives CDR1 LNHDA, CDR2 SQIVND (reference sequence). The CDR3 sequence: CASSPRMIKAQYF. CDR3 nucleotide sequence: TGTGCCAGTAGTCCGAGGATGATAAAGGCGCAGTATTTT. Complete variable domain (other parts from reference TRBV19 and TRBJ2-3): DGGITQSPKYLFRKEGQNVTLSCEQNLNHDAMYWYRQDPGQGLRLIYYSQIVNDFQKGDIAEGYSVSREKKESFPLTVTSAQKNPTAFYLCASSPRMIKAQYFGPGTRLTVL.

This sequence joins TRBV28 and TRBJ2-1; D not certain. This CDR3 spans 14 amino acids. V shed 5 bases and J shed 6 bases, with 14 bases lying between them. Per germline, CDR1 MDHEN and CDR2 SYDVKM. Written as DNA, the CDR3 is TGTGCCAGCAGTCGTTATCAGGTCCCCAATGAGCAGTTCTTC. Protein product: CASSRYQVPNEQFF.

The chain couples TRBV28 to TRBJ1-2; D is possibly TRBD1 (5 bases). Germline CDR1 reads MDHEN; CDR2 reads SYDVKM. Trimming removed 3 bases from V and 7 bases from J, with 9 bases in between. This CDR3 comprises 12 residues. The DNA of the CDR3 is TGTGCCAGCAGTTTCGGGGGGGGTGGCTACACCTTC. Translated: CASSFGGGGYTF.

This chain uses TRBV27 with TRBJ2-2; 8 nucleotides agree with TRBD2. CDR1 MNHEY and CDR2 SMNVEV come from the germline V gene (reference sequence). CDR3 length: 15 residues. V was clipped by 3 bases and J by 0 bases; unmatched bases: 0. Here the CDR3 reads CASSFGRANTGELFF. The CDR3 coding sequence is TGTGCCAGCAGTTTCGGGAGGGCGAACACCGGGGAGCTGTTTTTT.

The CDR3 region is CASRARQGAYNEQFF. CDR3 bases: TGTGCCAGCAGAGCGAGACAGGGAGCCTACAATGAGCAGTTCTTC. The V call is TRBV7-6, the J call TRBJ2-1; 7 bases fit TRBD1. The CDR3 has 15 amino acids. From germline, CDR1 is SGHVS and CDR2 FNYEAQ. V lost 6 bases to trimming and J lost 2 bases; unmatched junction nucleotides: 7.

The chain uses TRBV5-4 and TRBJ2-7; D is ambiguous. Germline V gene sequence: CDR1 SGHNT, CDR2 YYREEE (reference sequence). CDR3 size: 14 residues. The ends were cut back, 4 bases at V and 2 bases at J, with 13 bases in the middle. The CDR3 loop is CASSRGGSTYEQYF. CDR3 DNA: TGTGCCAGCAGCCGCGGCGGTTCCACCTACGAGCAGTACTTC.

The chain recombines TRBV7-9 with TRBJ2-1, with 15 nucleotides matching TRBD2. V was clipped by 9 bases and J by 4 bases; unmatched bases: 16. The germline V gene has CDR1 SEHNR and CDR2 FQNEAQ (reference sequence). There are 19 residues in the CDR3. The CDR3 nucleotides are TGTGCCAGGTCCGGCGGACCGGGACTAGCGGGAGGCGATTACAATGAGCAGTTCTTC. It translates to CARSGGPGLAGGDYNEQFF.

This chain links TRBV7-9 with TRBJ2-7, with a possible D match to TRBD1 (5 bases). The CDR3 has 13 residues. Trimming cost V 4 bases and J 5 bases, with 12 bases left between them. Per the germline V gene, CDR1 is SEHNR and CDR2 is FQNEAQ (reference sequence). For the CDR3, the DNA is TGTGCCAGCAGCTCAGGGATTCCGGACGAGCAGTACTTC. Translated, it gives CASSSGIPDEQYF.

The rearrangement joins TRBV2 to TRBJ2-7; D possibly matches TRBD1 or TRBD2 (5 bases each). Germline V lookup: CDR1 SNHLY, CDR2 FYNNEI. Between the trimmed V and J ends, which lost 4 bases and 2 bases, there was a span of 9 bases. This CDR3 spans 13 amino acids. The CDR3 nucleotides are TGTGCCAGCAGTGCCGAGGGGCCCTACGAGCAGTACTTC. It translates to CASSAEGPYEQYF.

The rearrangement links TRBV4-3 to TRBJ2-7, with D perhaps matching TRBD1 or TRBD2 (5 bases each). The germline V gene encodes CDR1 LGHNA and CDR2 YSLEER. The CDR3 is 14 amino acids. Trimming took 3 bases from V and 0 from J, leaving 9 bases between them. The CDR3 coding sequence is TGCGCCAGCAGCCACGGGACGGTCTCCTACGAGCAGTACTTC. Amino acids: CASSHGTVSYEQYF.

The chain couples TRBV13 to TRBJ2-7; possible D gene TRBD2, 6 bases. The CDR3 length is 15 residues. The germline V gene has CDR1 PRHDT and CDR2 FYEKMQ (reference sequence). The V end lost 5 bases, the J end lost 2 bases, and 16 bases lay between the germline ends. As DNA, the CDR3 is TGTGCCAGCAGCGACTCGAGACTAGGCGCCTACGAGCAGTACTTC. Encoded protein: CASSDSRLGAYEQYF.

The V call is TRBV2, the J call TRBJ1-3; possibly TRBD1 for D (6 bases). Germline values: CDR1 SNHLY, CDR2 FYNNEI. Trimming left V 6 bases short and J 2 bases short, with 17 bases between. The CDR3 runs to 16 residues. CDR3 region: CASRTSQGRAGNTIYF. The CDR3 bases are TGTGCCAGCAGAACCTCACAGGGTAGGGCTGGAAACACCATATATTTT.

The chain employs TRBV10-1 and TRBJ2-1, with TRBD1 matching over 8 bases. J was trimmed by 12 bases and V by 6 bases; bases with no gene match: 13. The germline V gene has CDR1 WNHNN and CDR2 SYGVQD (reference sequence). CDR3 length equals 14 residues. The CDR3 loop reads CASRIRTGNSMQFF. CDR3 nucleotides: TGCGCCAGCAGGATCCGGACAGGGAATTCTATGCAGTTCTTC.

V and J are TRBV19 and TRBJ2-3; tentatively, D is TRBD2 (6 bases). The CDR3 contains 12 residues. The germline gives CDR1 LNHDA, CDR2 SQIVND (reference sequence). V was cut by 5 bases and J by 15 bases, with 18 bases left in between. The CDR3 here is CASSVGLLHYYF. CDR3 sequence (DNA): TGTGCCAGTAGTGTGGGACTCCTCCATTACTATTTT.

The chain has TRBV14 and TRBJ1-1; no clear D. The CDR3 totals 15 residues. V was trimmed by 4 bases and J by 4 bases, leaving 16 bases between them. Germline CDR1 is SGHDN and CDR2 is FVKESK. The DNA for the CDR3 is TGTGCCAGCAGCCCCCGGACCCGGATGGGCACTGAAGCTTTCTTT. Its translation: CASSPRTRMGTEAFF.

The CDR3 DNA is TGTGCCAGCTCCCCTGGACAGGGGTATAGATTGCCCCTCCACTTT. It translates to CASSPGQGYRLPLHF. This chain uses TRBV19 with TRBJ1-6, with TRBD1 matching 9 bases. The V and J ends lost 9 bases and 13 bases, in that order; junction bases with no gene match: 16. The CDR3 runs to 15 residues. Germline values: CDR1 LNHDA, CDR2 SQIVND (reference sequence).

CDR3 loop: CASRPDGWGLGNIQYF. For the CDR3, the DNA is TGTGCCAGTAGGCCCGACGGATGGGGGCTGGGGAACATTCAGTACTTC. The V gene is TRBV19, the J gene TRBJ2-4, with D possibly being TRBD1 (6 bases). Trimming stripped 6 bases from V and 7 bases from J, with 22 bases between. The CDR3 is 16 residues long. Germline lookup yields CDR1 LNHDA and CDR2 SQIVND (reference sequence).

The J gene is TRBJ2-5, the V gene TRBV15; the match to TRBD2 covers 14 bases. After removal of 0 bases from V and 5 bases from J, the junction contained 2 bases not matched to a gene. Germline CDR1 and CDR2: LNHNV and YYDKDF (reference sequence). The CDR3 runs to 16 residues. The DNA of the CDR3 is TGTGCCACCAGCAGAGATAGACTAGCGGGAGGGGAGACCCAGTACTTC. Its protein product is CATSRDRLAGGETQYF.

The sample holds one count of this clone. At one end, the junction sequence differs from germline, possibly due to a read error. Other DNA variants within this sample encode the same CDR3. The CDR3 DNA is TGCGCCAGCAGCTTCACAGGAGAGCTATGGGCCCAGCATTTT. Amino acids: CASSFTGELWAQHF. The chain uses TRBV6-5 and TRBJ1-5; D might be TRBD1 (5 bases). This CDR3 is built from 14 residues. CDR1 is MNHEY, CDR2 SVGAGI, per germline.

This sequence joins TRBV6-1 and TRBJ1-3; no clear D. Trimming left V 2 bases short and J 1 base short, with 12 bases between. Germline CDR1 is MNHNS and CDR2 is SASEGT. The CDR3 sequence is 16 residues long. The CDR3 here is CASSESTGKSGNTIYF. DNA of the CDR3: TGTGCCAGCAGTGAATCTACCGGGAAATCTGGAAACACCATATATTTT.

The chain uses TRBV4-1 and TRBJ1-4; D perhaps matches TRBD1 (6 bases). Trimming pared 4 bases from V and 5 bases from J, leaving 17 bases between. This CDR3 comprises 16 residues. Germline-derived CDR1 and CDR2 are MGHRA and YSYEKL. This CDR3 reads CASSLNPTGPNEKLFF. CDR3 nucleotides: TGCGCCAGCAGCCTGAACCCGACAGGACCGAATGAAAAACTGTTTTTT.

The genes are TRBV27 and TRBJ2-2; 13 bases are shared with TRBD2. The V gene's germline CDR1 is MNHEY and CDR2 SMNVEV (reference sequence). The junction had 14 bases not matched to a gene; V was cut back by 6 bases and J by 4 bases. CDR3 length: 19 amino acids. The CDR3 protein is CASRSGLAGVGGGTGELFF. Here the CDR3 DNA reads TGTGCCAGCAGGTCAGGACTAGCGGGAGTAGGCGGGGGCACCGGGGAGCTGTTTTTT.